This T cell receptor beta chain was identified during a study of patients and donors after allogeneic stem cell transplantation. Germline V lookup: CDR1 SGHRS, CDR2 YFSETQ. This CDR3 has 15 residues. The V end lost 2 bases, the J end lost 3 bases, and 11 bases lay between the germline ends. TCRdb reprocessed the RT-PCR reads with MiXCR, giving one entry per CDR3 protein. The table shows thousands of distinct CDR3 sequences, with roughly 24% occurring only once. In this sample, this clonotype is medium-sized. The sample comprised blood, either unsorted or a sorted T cell fraction (not recorded which). This clonotype originated in a human donor who was either an allogeneic HSCT recipient or a stem cell or donor lymphocyte infusion donor (not recorded which). It is not recorded whose cells these are; they may come from a transplant donor. V and J are TRBV5-1 and TRBJ1-4; a weak D match, TRBD1 (5 bases). The CDR3 loop reads CASSLEGTPNEKLFF. In DNA, the CDR3 is TGCGCCAGCAGCTTAGAAGGGACTCCTAATGAAAAACTGTTTTTT. Full variable domain (rest looked up from reference TRBV5-1 and TRBJ1-4): KAGVTQTPRYLIKTRGQQVTLSCSPISGHRSVSWYQQTPGQGLQFLFEYFSETQRNKGNFPGRFSGRQFSNSRSEMNVSTLELGDSALYLCASSLEGTPNEKLFFGSGTQLSVL.